This T cell receptor (beta chain) was found in a study of cytomegalovirus exposure and HLA in healthy donors. Comment on this clone: One end of the junction does not line up with germline, which may come from a read error.

PCR used 60 Vbeta primers and 13 Jbeta primers. Produced via immunoSEQ multiplex PCR; TCRdb's table is partial and in-frame only. The repertoire consists of about 80,000 clones, with roughly two thirds occurring once and the leading ten covering about 6.9%. Germline CDR1 SGHTA, CDR2 FQGTGA. CDR3 size: 13 residues. The sample taken for sequencing was PBMCs. The genes are TRBV7-3 and TRBJ1-5; 7 nucleotides match TRBD1. This receptor was identified in a woman aged 45-65 years in good health and CMV-seropositive. This chain's CDR3 is CASSPTRGQRQHF. DNA of the CDR3: TGTGCCAGCAGCCCCACCCGGGGACAGCGCCAGCATTTT.